The 28 T cell receptor beta chains given below trace back to one sample, sequenced in a study of T cell clusters in autoimmune cytopenias (dated 2019 in TCRdb). Sequencing used an Illumina MiSeq. TRB rearrangements were amplified by multiplex PCR using a touch-down protocol with TRB-A and TRB-B primer pools mixed in one tube. Once TCRdb had reprocessed the reads, it stored one entry per CDR3 protein sequence and supplied no DNA. The table for this sample lists about 3,400 distinct CDR3 sequences. The ten largest clonotypes hold roughly 7.9% of the sample. Per sample, 250 ng of peripheral blood genomic DNA, approximately 37,500 genome equivalents, was used for TRB amplification. The same data also went into a second study, on T cell repertoires in aging, cancer and after chemotherapy.

Sequencing was done on a sample of peripheral blood. These receptors were collected from a human donor in good health.

This clonotype ranks as medium-sized in terms of frequency. The chain joins TRBV18 to TRBJ2-3. The CDR3 sequence is 14 residues long. CDR1 is KGHSH, CDR2 LQKENI, per germline. CDR3: CASSPPVSMDTQYF.

This chain joins TRBV4-3 and TRBJ1-5. The CDR3 runs 15 residues. Germline-derived CDR1 and CDR2 are LGHNA and YSLEER. The chain's CDR3 is CASSQDNGRSQPQHF.

The chain combines TRBV21-1 with TRBJ2-7; absent DNA, TCRdb's TRBD2 call cannot be checked. TRBV21-1 is a recognized pseudogene. This CDR3 comprises 17 residues. The CDR3 loop reads CASSRTSGKKFAYEQCF.

This clonotype ranks as medium-sized in terms of frequency. V is TRBV6-5 and J is TRBJ1-2. CDR3 length equals 13 residues. CDR1 is MNHEY, CDR2 SVGAGI, per germline. This CDR3 reads CASAREVGYGYTF.

This clonotype registers medium-sized by frequency. This chain links TRBV28 with TRBJ2-3; TCRdb designates TRBD1, a call that cannot be tested without DNA. CDR3 length: 12 residues. Per germline, CDR1 MDHEN and CDR2 SYDVKM. The CDR3 sequence is CASSSTGNTQYF.

This clonotype is medium-sized by frequency. The CDR3 loop reads CASSSDGTLGETQYF. The chain has TRBV5-4 and TRBJ2-5. CDR1 is SGHNT and CDR2 is YYREEE in the germline V gene (reference sequence). The CDR3 runs to 15 residues.

This clonotype is identified as medium-sized from frequency. The chain links TRBV19 to TRBJ1-2; there is no DNA to check the TCRdb D call of TRBD1. CDR1 LNHDA and CDR2 SQIVND come from the germline V gene (reference sequence). The CDR3 runs 15 residues. This chain's CDR3 is CASSSPGTGEGGYTF.

By frequency, this clonotype registers medium-sized. The V gene is TRBV7-2, the J gene TRBJ2-3; TCRdb names TRBD2, which stays unverified in the absence of DNA. The CDR3 consists of 16 residues. Germline V CDR1 and CDR2: SGHTA, FQGNSA. The CDR3 protein is CASRLELAGRTDTQYF. Drawing the rest from reference TRBV7-2 and TRBJ2-3, the complete variable domain is GAGVSQSPSNKVTEKGKDVELRCDPISGHTALYWYRQSLGQGLEFLIYFQGNSAPDKSGLPSDRFSAERTGGSVSTLTIQRTQQEDSAVYLCASRLELAGRTDTQYFGPGTRLTVL.

This clonotype is classed as medium-sized (0.01 to 0.1%) by frequency. This chain connects TRBV19 to TRBJ2-1. Germline CDR1 is LNHDA and CDR2 is SQIVND (reference sequence). This CDR3 comprises 14 residues. CDR3 sequence: CASSSGASYNEQFF.

The genes are TRBV28 and TRBJ2-2; TCRdb designates TRBD2, a call that cannot be tested without DNA. CDR1 is MDHEN, CDR2 SYDVKM, per germline. This CDR3 spans 15 amino acids. CDR3 residues: CASSIASGNTGELFF.

Measured by frequency, this clonotype is medium-sized (0.01 to 0.1%). V usage is TRBV11-2 and J usage is TRBJ2-7; TCRdb returns TRBD1, unconfirmable since there is no DNA. Per the germline V gene, CDR1 is SGHAT and CDR2 is FQNNGV. This CDR3 region has 14 residues. CDR3 sequence reads: CASSFPGQGIEQYF.

This clonotype is classed as medium-sized by frequency. The chain uses TRBV7-2 and TRBJ2-5; the D gene TCRdb calls, TRBD2, cannot be checked with no DNA. Germline assignment: CDR1 SGHTA and CDR2 FQGNSA. This CDR3 region has 15 residues. Here the CDR3 reads CASSLRDFRTETQYF.

This clonotype is identified as medium-sized from frequency. This chain joins TRBV12-3 or TRBV12-4 and TRBJ2-1; the TCRdb call, TRBD1, lacks DNA for checking. The CDR3 covers 13 residues. CDR3 in amino acids: CASSFVLGDEQFF.

The chain employs TRBV24-1 and TRBJ1-5. The CDR3 totals 14 residues. Per the germline V gene, CDR1 is KGHDR and CDR2 is SFDVKD. CDR3 residues: CATSDGISRQPQHF.

The chain has TRBV18 and TRBJ2-5. The germline gives CDR1 KGHSH, CDR2 LQKENI. This CDR3 contains 16 residues. CDR3: CASSPKVVTVQETQYF.

The chain links TRBV10-3 to TRBJ1-1. Germline V gene sequence: CDR1 ENHRY, CDR2 SYGVKD. The CDR3 is 11 amino acids. The CDR3 sequence is CAISVRTEAFF.

This clonotype counts as medium-sized (0.01 to 0.1%) by frequency. The chain carries TRBV7-9 and TRBJ1-5; without DNA, the TCRdb call of TRBD1 cannot be checked. Per the germline V gene, CDR1 is SEHNR and CDR2 is FQNEAQ (reference sequence). This CDR3 is 15 amino acids long. The CDR3 spells CASSRDRGGDQPQHF.

This clonotype counts as medium-sized by frequency. The chain employs TRBV6-1 and TRBJ2-4; the TCRdb call, TRBD2, lacks DNA for checking. This CDR3 comprises 15 residues. Germline assignment: CDR1 MNHNS and CDR2 SASEGT. CDR3 in amino acids: CASSSQASGSDIQYF.

This rearrangement joins TRBV29-1 to TRBJ1-3. CDR3 length: 14 amino acids. Germline-derived CDR1 and CDR2 are SQVTM and ANQGSEA. The CDR3 sequence: CSVSGTLSGNTIYF.

The chain uses TRBV12-3 or TRBV12-4 and TRBJ2-3; TCRdb calls TRBD2, which cannot be checked without DNA. CDR3 length: 18 residues. CDR3 protein: CASSSFTLAGGPPDTQYF.

This clonotype is called medium-sized (0.01 to 0.1%) based on its frequency. V usage is TRBV11-2 and J usage is TRBJ2-3; the TCRdb call, TRBD2, lacks DNA for checking. The CDR3 extends over 15 amino acids. Germline V CDR1 and CDR2: SGHAT, FQNNGV. The CDR3 sequence is CASSLLAGGTDTQYF. Together with reference TRBV11-2 and TRBJ2-3, the CDR3 gives the full variable domain: EAGVAQSPRYKIIEKRQSVAFWCNPISGHATLYWYQQILGQGPKLLIQFQNNGVVDDSQLPKDRFSAERLKGVDSTLKIQPAKLEDSAVYLCASSLLAGGTDTQYFGPGTRLTVL.

This chain links TRBV5-1 with TRBJ2-1; TCRdb names TRBD1, which stays unverified in the absence of DNA. Germline V gene sequence: CDR1 SGHRS, CDR2 YFSETQ. This CDR3 has 15 residues. CDR3 sequence: CASSRDMSSYNEQFF.

The chain has TRBV25-1 and TRBJ1-2. Germline V CDR1 and CDR2: MGHDK, SYGVNS. The CDR3 length is 15 residues. CDR3 protein: CASSDRSGGVYGYTF.

This clonotype is called medium-sized based on its frequency. This chain uses TRBV27 with TRBJ2-2; TCRdb proposes TRBD2, but this gene call is untestable without DNA. The CDR3 is made up of 13 amino acids. Germline CDR1 reads MNHEY; CDR2 reads SMNVEV (reference sequence). This chain's CDR3 is CASKPLAPGELFF.

This clonotype is classed as medium-sized (0.01 to 0.1%) by frequency. The chain employs TRBV28 and TRBJ2-5. The length of the CDR3 is 12 residues. The germline gives CDR1 MDHEN, CDR2 SYDVKM. CDR3 in amino acids: CASSFRGETQYF.

In terms of frequency, this clonotype is medium-sized. V is TRBV7-2 and J is TRBJ2-2; lacking DNA, the TRBD2 call made by TCRdb goes unchecked. Germline V lookup: CDR1 SGHTA, CDR2 FQGNSA. This CDR3 has 16 residues. The CDR3 is CASSLVRGLNTGELFF.

This clonotype is deemed medium-sized by its frequency. The chain recombines TRBV6-4 with TRBJ2-2; absent DNA, TCRdb's TRBD1 call cannot be checked. In germline, CDR1 is MRHNA, CDR2 SNTAGT. The CDR3 covers 16 residues. The CDR3 sequence is CASSVEGTTNTGELFF.

This clonotype is medium-sized by frequency. This chain links TRBV19 with TRBJ2-2; TCRdb picks TRBD1, but there is no DNA to check that call. The CDR3 sequence is 15 residues long. Germline CDR1 reads LNHDA; CDR2 reads SQIVND (reference sequence). The CDR3 region is CASTPDLRVTGELFF.